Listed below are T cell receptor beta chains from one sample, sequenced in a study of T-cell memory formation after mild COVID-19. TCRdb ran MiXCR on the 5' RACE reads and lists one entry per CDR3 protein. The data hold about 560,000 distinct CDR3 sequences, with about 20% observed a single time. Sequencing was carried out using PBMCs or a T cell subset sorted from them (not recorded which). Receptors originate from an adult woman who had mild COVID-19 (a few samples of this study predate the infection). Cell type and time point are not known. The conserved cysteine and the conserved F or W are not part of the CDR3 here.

cdr3_aa: ASSPTSGKNIQY
j_call: TRBJ2-4
v_call: TRBV5-5

cdr3_aa: ASSLAGAIPYEQY
j_call: .
v_call: TRBV5-6

cdr3_aa: ASIRQGSRNYGYT
j_call: TRBJ1-2
v_call: TRBV2

cdr3_aa: ASSFRSANENGYT
j_call: TRBJ1-2
v_call: TRBV7-2

cdr3_aa: ATSRDALAGGRKETQY
j_call: TRBJ2-5
v_call: TRBV15

cdr3_aa: ASSPPGRGRTYEQY
j_call: TRBJ2-7
v_call: TRBV18

cdr3_aa: ASSPRRIRISYGYT
j_call: TRBJ1-2
v_call: TRBV6-5

cdr3_aa: ASSDKGVTGELF
j_call: TRBJ2-2
v_call: TRBV2

cdr3_aa: ASSLALGPSGLNEQY
j_call: TRBJ2-7
v_call: TRBV7-9

cdr3_aa: ASSEPQGTRTDTQY
j_call: TRBJ2-3
v_call: TRBV9

cdr3_aa: SVVPADSSYEQY
j_call: TRBJ2-7
v_call: TRBV29-1

cdr3_aa: ASSPHSGANVLT
j_call: TRBJ2-6
v_call: TRBV11-2

cdr3_aa: ASSPYRDTEAF
j_call: TRBJ1-1
v_call: TRBV13

cdr3_aa: ASSLQGGPYNEQF
j_call: TRBJ2-1
v_call: TRBV5-5

cdr3_aa: ASSPIGSNQPQH
j_call: TRBJ1-5
v_call: TRBV18

cdr3_aa: ASGRDALDYGYT
j_call: TRBJ1-2
v_call: TRBV2

cdr3_aa: ASSLPSGLGEKLF
j_call: TRBJ1-4
v_call: TRBV7-9

cdr3_aa: ASSQGLDQPQH
j_call: TRBJ1-5
v_call: TRBV19

cdr3_aa: ASSLGRINEKLF
j_call: TRBJ1-4
v_call: TRBV12-3/TRBV12-4

cdr3_aa: ASSHGQPGLGGEQY
j_call: TRBJ2-7
v_call: TRBV11-3

cdr3_aa: ASSPISGRAYNEQF
j_call: TRBJ2-1
v_call: TRBV18

cdr3_aa: SAREGSTDTQY
j_call: TRBJ2-3
v_call: TRBV20-1

cdr3_aa: ASSAPDTEAF
j_call: TRBJ1-1
v_call: TRBV2

cdr3_aa: ASSVQSWDDDEQY
j_call: TRBJ2-7
v_call: TRBV9

cdr3_aa: ASSLRGQGAEAF
j_call: TRBJ1-1
v_call: TRBV5-1

cdr3_aa: ATSRDYGAEAF
j_call: TRBJ1-1
v_call: TRBV15

cdr3_aa: ASSRDRMYQETQY
j_call: TRBJ2-5
v_call: TRBV7-2

cdr3_aa: ASSRIGTYEQY
j_call: TRBJ2-7
v_call: TRBV5-1

cdr3_aa: ASTYGGTGTNTIY
j_call: TRBJ1-3
v_call: TRBV12-3/TRBV12-4

cdr3_aa: ASSLVVAPTYEQY
j_call: TRBJ2-7
v_call: TRBV5-6

cdr3_aa: ASSEQGANEQF
j_call: TRBJ2-1
v_call: TRBV2